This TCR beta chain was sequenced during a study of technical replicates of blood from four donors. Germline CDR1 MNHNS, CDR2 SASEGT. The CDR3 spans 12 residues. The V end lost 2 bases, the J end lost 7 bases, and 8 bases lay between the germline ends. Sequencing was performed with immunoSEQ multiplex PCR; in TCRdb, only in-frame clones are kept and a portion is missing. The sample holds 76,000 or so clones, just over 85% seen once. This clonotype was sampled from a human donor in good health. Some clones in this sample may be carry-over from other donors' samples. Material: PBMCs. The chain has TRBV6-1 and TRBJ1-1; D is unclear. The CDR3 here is CASSELAGEAFF. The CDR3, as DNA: TGTGCCAGCAGTGAATTGGCGGGTGAAGCTTTCTTT.